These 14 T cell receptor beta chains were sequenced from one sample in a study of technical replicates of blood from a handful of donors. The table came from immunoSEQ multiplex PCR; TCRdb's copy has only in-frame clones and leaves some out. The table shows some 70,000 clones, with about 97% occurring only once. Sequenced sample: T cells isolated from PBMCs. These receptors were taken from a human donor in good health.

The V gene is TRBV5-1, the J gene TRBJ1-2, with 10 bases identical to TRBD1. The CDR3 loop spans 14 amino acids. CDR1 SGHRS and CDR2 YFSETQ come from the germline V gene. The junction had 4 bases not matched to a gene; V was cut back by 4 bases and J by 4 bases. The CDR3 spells CASSQGQGFYGYTF. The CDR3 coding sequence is TGCGCCAGCAGCCAGGGACAGGGGTTCTATGGCTACACCTTC.

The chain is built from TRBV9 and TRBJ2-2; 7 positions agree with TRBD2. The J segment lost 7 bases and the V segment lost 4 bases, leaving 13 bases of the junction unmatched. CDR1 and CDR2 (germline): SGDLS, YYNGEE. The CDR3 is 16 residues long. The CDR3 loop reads CASSPQGGPQLGELFF. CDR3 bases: TGTGCCAGCAGCCCCCAGGGAGGGCCTCAACTCGGGGAGCTGTTTTTT.

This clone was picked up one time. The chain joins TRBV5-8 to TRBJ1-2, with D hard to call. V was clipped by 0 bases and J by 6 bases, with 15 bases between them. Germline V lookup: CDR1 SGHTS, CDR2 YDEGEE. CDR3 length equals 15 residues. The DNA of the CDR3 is TGTGCCAGCAGCTTGGGTAATGGAGACCTAAATGGCTACACCTTC. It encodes CASSLGNGDLNGYTF.

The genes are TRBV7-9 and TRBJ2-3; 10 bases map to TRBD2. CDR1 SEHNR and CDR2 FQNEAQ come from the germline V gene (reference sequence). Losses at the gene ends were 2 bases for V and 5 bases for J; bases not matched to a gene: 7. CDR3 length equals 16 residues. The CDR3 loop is CASSLFQREGLDTQYF. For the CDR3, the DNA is TGTGCCAGCAGCTTATTCCAGCGGGAGGGCTTAGATACGCAGTATTTT.

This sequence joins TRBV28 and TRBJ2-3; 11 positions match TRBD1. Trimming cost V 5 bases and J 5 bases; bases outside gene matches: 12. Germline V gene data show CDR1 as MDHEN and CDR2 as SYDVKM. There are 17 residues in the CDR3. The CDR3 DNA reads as TGTGCCAGCAGTCTCTACATTGGACAGGGGGCACGAGATACGCAGTATTTT. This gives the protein CASSLYIGQGARDTQYF.

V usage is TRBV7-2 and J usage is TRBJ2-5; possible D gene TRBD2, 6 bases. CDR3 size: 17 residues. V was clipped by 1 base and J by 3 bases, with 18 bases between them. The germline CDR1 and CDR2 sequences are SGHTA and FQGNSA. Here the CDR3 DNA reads TGTGCCAGCAGCTTAGTTCTGACCGGGACTTCTAAAGAGACCCAGTACTTC. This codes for CASSLVLTGTSKETQYF.

This chain's CDR3 is CASSLVAGDGYTF. In nucleotides, the CDR3 is TGTGCCAGCAGCTTAGTGGCAGGGGATGGCTACACCTTC. The V call is TRBV7-9, the J call TRBJ1-2; tentative D call: TRBD1 (6 bases). This CDR3 is built from 13 residues. V was pared by 1 base and J by 6 bases, with 9 bases between. Germline loops: CDR1 SEHNR, CDR2 FQNEAQ (reference sequence).

The CDR3 region has the DNA TGTGCCAGCGGGGTCTGGACTAGCATTAATGAGCAGTTCTTC. It codes for CASGVWTSINEQFF. The J gene is TRBJ2-1, the V gene TRBV6-6; 8 nucleotides line up with TRBD2. The CDR3 length is 14 residues. Per germline, CDR1 MNHNY and CDR2 SVGAGI (reference sequence). The junction had 10 bases not matched to a gene; V was cut back by 8 bases and J by 7 bases.

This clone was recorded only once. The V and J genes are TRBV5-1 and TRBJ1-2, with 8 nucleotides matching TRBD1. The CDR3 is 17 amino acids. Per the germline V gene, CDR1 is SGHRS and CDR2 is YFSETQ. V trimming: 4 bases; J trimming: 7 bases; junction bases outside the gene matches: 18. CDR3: CASSPRGGTGDSAGYTF. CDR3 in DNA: TGCGCCAGCAGCCCTCGGGGAGGGACAGGTGATAGTGCTGGCTACACCTTC. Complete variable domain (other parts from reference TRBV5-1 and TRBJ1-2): KAGVTQTPRYLIKTRGQQVTLSCSPISGHRSVSWYQQTPGQGLQFLFEYFSETQRNKGNFPGRFSGRQFSNSRSEMNVSTLELGDSALYLCASSPRGGTGDSAGYTFGSGTRLTVV.

CDR3 residues: CASSKPGLAGDTDTQYF. The CDR3 nucleotides are TGTGCCAGCAGTAAACCGGGACTAGCGGGAGACACAGATACGCAGTATTTT. The V call is TRBV28, the J call TRBJ2-3, with TRBD2 matching 14 bases. Germline V gene lookup returns CDR1 MDHEN and CDR2 SYDVKM. CDR3 length equals 17 residues. Trimming cost V 5 bases and J 2 bases; bases outside gene matches: 6. The full variable domain, in which reference TRBV28 and TRBJ2-3 provide the parts outside the CDR3, is DVKVTQSSRYLVKRTGEKVFLECVQDMDHENMFWYRQDPGLGLRLIYFSYDVKMKEKGDIPEGYSVSREKKERFSLILESASTNQTSMYLCASSKPGLAGDTDTQYFGPGTRLTVL.

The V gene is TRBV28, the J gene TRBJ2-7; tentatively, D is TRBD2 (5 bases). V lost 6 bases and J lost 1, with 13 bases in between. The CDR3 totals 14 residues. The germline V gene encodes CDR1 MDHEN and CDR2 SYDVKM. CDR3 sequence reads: CASRPTSSSYEQYF. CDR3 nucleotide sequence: TGTGCCAGCAGACCTACTAGTTCGTCCTACGAGCAGTACTTC.

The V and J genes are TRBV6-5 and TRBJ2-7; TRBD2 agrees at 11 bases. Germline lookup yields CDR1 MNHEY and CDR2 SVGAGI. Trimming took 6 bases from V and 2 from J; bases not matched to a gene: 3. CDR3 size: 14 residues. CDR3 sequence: CASRPGLAAYEQYF. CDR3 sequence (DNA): TGTGCCAGCAGGCCGGGACTAGCGGCCTACGAGCAGTACTTC.

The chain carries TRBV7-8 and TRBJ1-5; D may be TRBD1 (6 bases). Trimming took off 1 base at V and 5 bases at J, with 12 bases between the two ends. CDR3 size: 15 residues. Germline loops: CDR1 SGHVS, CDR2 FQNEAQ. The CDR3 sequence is CASSLEGTRDQPQHF. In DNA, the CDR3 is TGTGCCAGCAGCTTAGAGGGGACAAGAGATCAGCCCCAGCATTTT.

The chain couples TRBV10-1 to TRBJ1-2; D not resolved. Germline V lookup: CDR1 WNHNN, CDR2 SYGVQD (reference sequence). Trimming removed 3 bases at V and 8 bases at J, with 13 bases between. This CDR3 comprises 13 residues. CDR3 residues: CASSEGRRIGYTF. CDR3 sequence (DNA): TGCGCCAGCAGTGAAGGAAGGAGAATCGGCTACACCTTC.